The 21 T cell receptor beta chains listed next were all sequenced from one sample in a study of tissue T cells after allogeneic stem cell transplantation. Only in-frame clones appear in the TCRdb table, and some are missing; sequencing was by immunoSEQ multiplex PCR. This table has about 22,000 clones, over 60% appearing once. The material sequenced was spleen. Every receptor here comes from a female BALB/c mouse in good health. For the strain, the MHC haplotype given is H2-d.

The sample holds a few counts of this clone. Gene names denote mouse genes. Read data end 1 residue before the CDR3 end; the end is taken from the germline J gene. V usage is TRBV13-2 and J usage is TRBJ2-7, with 7 bases fitting TRBD2. V lost 0 bases and J lost 5; bases outside the gene matches: 5. Per germline, CDR1 NNHNN and CDR2 SYGAGS (reference sequence). The CDR3 extends over 14 amino acids. The chain's CDR3 is CASGDAGGRHEQYF. CDR3 DNA (partial): TGTGCCAGCGGTGATGCTGGGGGTCGACATGAACAGTAC.

Worth noting for this clone: All gene names here are mouse names. The CDR3 goes on 1 residue after the read ends, and that part is filled in from the germline J gene. The chain is built from TRBV3 and TRBJ1-2; possible D gene TRBD1, 6 bases. This CDR3 is 14 amino acids long. The V gene lost 5 bases and the J gene lost 0 bases, with 10 bases spanning the gap. The germline gives CDR1 SNHLY, CDR2 FYNGKV (reference sequence). The part of the CDR3 DNA that was read is TGTGCCAGCAGCCCAACAGGGCCAAACTCCGACTACACC. Encoded protein: CASSPTGPNSDYT. The whole CDR3 reads CASSPTGPNSDYTF.

With regard to this clone: The gene names given are mouse names. The read falls 1 residue short of the CDR3 end, and the missing part is taken from the germline J gene. The chain recombines TRBV19 with TRBJ2-1, with 13 bases aligning to TRBD2. Germline V lookup: CDR1 FNHDT, CDR2 SITEND (reference sequence). V lost 4 bases, J lost 6 bases, and 1 base stayed unmatched. This CDR3 comprises 14 residues. Incomplete CDR3 DNA: TGTGCCAGCAGTGGACTGGGGGGGCGTGCTGAGCAGTTC. Amino acid sequence: CASSGLGGRAEQF. The entire CDR3 reads CASSGLGGRAEQFF.

As regards this clone: Each gene name is a mouse one. Read sequence stops 1 residue before the CDR3 end, and the germline J gene provides the missing end. This chain links TRBV20 with TRBJ2-1; D call uncertain. The V end was cut by 0 bases, the J end by 3 bases, with 6 bases between. The CDR3 has 13 residues. Per germline, CDR1 GFQATS and CDR2 STVNSAI. CDR3 region: CGAREGFYAEQFF. The sequenced part of the CDR3 DNA is TGTGGTGCTAGGGAGGGGTTCTATGCTGAGCAGTTC.

This clone was observed a single time. Gene names refer to mouse genes. The read terminates 1 residue before the CDR3 end, so the remaining end is supplied by the germline J gene. This chain connects TRBV31 to TRBJ2-5; 12 bases fit TRBD2. The CDR3 totals 15 residues. The germline V gene has CDR1 GKSSPN and CDR2 SITVG. V shed 5 bases and J 1 base; nucleotides not matched to a gene: 4. The CDR3 protein is CAWGLGGRDQDTQYF. Partial CDR3 DNA: TGTGCCTGGGGACTGGGGGGGAGAGACCAAGACACCCAGTAC.

About this clone: Mouse names are used for the genes. The read gets to within 1 residue of the CDR3 end, and the germline J gene fills in the rest. The chain has TRBV4 and TRBJ1-3; TRBD1 aligns across 11 bases. V gave up 4 bases and J gave up 3 bases; unmatched junction bases: 5. CDR1 and CDR2 from the germline V gene are LGHDT and YNNKQL (reference sequence). There are 16 residues in the CDR3. The sequenced CDR3 bases are TGTGCCAGCAGCTTCCGGGACAGGGGGGGTGGAAATACGCTCTAT. Residues: CASSFRDRGGGNTLY. The entire CDR3 sequence reads CASSFRDRGGGNTLYF.

Note on this clone: Gene names are the mouse ones. The read ends 1 residue before the CDR3 terminus; that terminus is restored from the germline J gene. The chain joins TRBV13-2 to TRBJ2-3; D is possibly TRBD1 (6 bases). Germline CDR1 is NNHNN and CDR2 is SYGAGS (reference sequence). Trimming cost V 5 bases and J 3 bases, with 13 bases left between them. This CDR3 has 14 amino acids. This chain's CDR3 is CASGPGARAETLYF. The CDR3 DNA, read in part, is TGTGCCAGCGGGCCAGGGGCGAGGGCAGAAACGCTGTAT.

This clone occurred once. Genes and germline are mouse. The sequence runs out 1 residue before the end of the CDR3; the remainder is reconstructed from the germline J gene. The chain employs TRBV4 and TRBJ2-4; 10 bases align to TRBD2. The CDR3 loop spans 15 amino acids. CDR1 LGHDT and CDR2 YNNKQL come from the germline V gene (reference sequence). Trimming at V came to 3 bases and at J to 0 bases, leaving 0 bases not matched to a gene. The part of the CDR3 DNA that was read is TGTGCCAGCAGCTACTGGGGGGGCAGTCAAAACACCTTGTAC. This translates into CASSYWGGSQNTLY. The complete CDR3 protein is CASSYWGGSQNTLYF.

As regards this clone: Gene labels here are mouse ones. The CDR3 goes on 1 residue after the read ends, and that part is filled in from the germline J gene. The chain carries TRBV19 and TRBJ1-1, with D possibly TRBD1 on 6 matching bases. CDR1 is FNHDT and CDR2 is SITEND in the germline V gene (reference sequence). V was clipped by 2 bases and J by 2 bases, with 10 bases between them. CDR3 length equals 14 residues. CDR3 residues: CASSIGGANTEVFF. The covered CDR3 bases are TGTGCCAGCAGTATCGGGGGCGCCAACACAGAAGTCTTC.

Concerning this clone itself: Any gene name here is a mouse gene name. The read finishes 1 residue shy of the CDR3 end, and the germline J gene is used to complete it. This chain joins TRBV5 and TRBJ2-3; maybe TRBD2 (6 bases). V lost 0 bases and J 3 bases, leaving 7 bases between the germline ends. The germline V gene has CDR1 LGHNA and CDR2 YNLKQL (reference sequence). The CDR3 is made up of 14 amino acids. Incomplete CDR3 DNA: TGTGCCAGCAGCCAAGATTGGGGGGCAGAAACGCTGTAT. It yields the protein CASSQDWGAETLY. The full-length CDR3 reads as CASSQDWGAETLYF.

A word on this clone: The germline and genes are mouse ones. The CDR3 end is not reached by the read, which stops 1 residue before it; the germline J gene fills it in. The gene calls are TRBV5 and TRBJ2-1, with D uncertain. Germline CDR1 LGHNA, CDR2 YNLKQL (reference sequence). The CDR3 covers 16 residues. Deletions cut 1 base from V and 0 bases from J, with 10 bases between. The CDR3 loop is CASSQGDGHNYAEQFF. CDR3 DNA (partial): TGTGCCAGCAGCCAAGGCGACGGGCATAACTATGCTGAGCAGTTC.

Worth noting for this clone: Any gene name here is a mouse gene name. The CDR3 end falls 1 residue outside the read, so it is completed with the germline J gene. The gene calls are TRBV19 and TRBJ2-7; 7 bases match TRBD2. The germline V gene encodes CDR1 FNHDT and CDR2 SITEND (reference sequence). Trimming cost V 5 bases and J 4 bases; bases outside gene matches: 0. CDR3 length equals 11 residues. The CDR3 protein is CASRTGYEQYF. Partial CDR3 DNA: TGTGCCAGCAGGACTGGGTATGAACAGTAC. The complete variable domain, with remaining parts taken from reference TRBV19 and TRBJ2-7, reads GGIITQTPKFLIGQEGQKLTLKCQQNFNHDTMYWYRQDSGKGLRLIYYSITENDLQKGDLSEGYDASREKKSSFSLTVTSAQKNEMAVFLCASRTGYEQYFGPGTRLTVL.

This clone was seen a handful of times. Gene labels here are mouse ones. The sequence runs out 1 residue before the end of the CDR3; the remainder is reconstructed from the germline J gene. The V gene is TRBV16, the J gene TRBJ2-7, with TRBD1 matching over 8 bases. The J segment lost 4 bases and the V segment lost 3 bases, leaving 2 bases of the junction unmatched. The germline V gene has CDR1 SGHSA and CDR2 FRNQAP. This CDR3 region has 13 residues. The DNA read from the CDR3 is TGTGCAAGCAGCTTTCAGGGGGCTTATGAACAGTAC. It specifies CASSFQGAYEQY. The full CDR3 reads CASSFQGAYEQYF.

On this clone: Gene names denote mouse genes. The read stops 1 residue short of the end of the CDR3; the missing end is completed from the germline J gene. The chain couples TRBV31 to TRBJ2-5; 7 positions match TRBD1. The CDR3 contains 15 residues. CDR1 and CDR2 (germline): GKSSPN, SITVG. V gave up 3 bases and J gave up 4 bases; unmatched junction bases: 10. This CDR3 is CAWSPGRQGEDTQYF. The CDR3 DNA, read in part, is TGTGCCTGGAGCCCGGGTCGACAGGGAGAAGACACCCAGTAC.

This clone was observed once. The genes and germline here are from mouse. The missing CDR3 end, 1 residue past where the read stops, is filled in from the germline J gene. V and J are TRBV13-2 and TRBJ1-1; 7 bases agree with TRBD1. V shed 3 bases and J 2 bases; nucleotides not matched to a gene: 4. Germline loops: CDR1 NNHNN, CDR2 SYGAGS (reference sequence). CDR3 length equals 14 residues. CDR3 sequence reads: CASGGDRANTEVFF. CDR3 DNA (partial): TGTGCCAGCGGTGGTGACAGGGCCAACACAGAAGTCTTC.

As regards this clone: Germline and genes: mouse. The read stops 1 residue short of the end of the CDR3; the missing end is completed from the germline J gene. J is TRBJ2-5 and V is TRBV19; TRBD2 agrees at 9 bases. Germline CDR1 FNHDT, CDR2 SITEND (reference sequence). V lost 1 base, J lost 3 bases, and 0 bases stayed unmatched. The CDR3 spans 14 residues. The part of the CDR3 DNA that was read is TGTGCCAGCAGTATACTGGGGGGGCAAGACACCCAGTAC. It encodes CASSILGGQDTQY. The whole CDR3 protein reads CASSILGGQDTQYF.

In its sample, this clone was seen a few times. Gene names and germline match the mouse. The CDR3 end lies 1 residue beyond the end of the read and is filled in from the germline J gene. The chain has TRBV13-2 and TRBJ1-4; 12 nucleotides align to TRBD1. In germline, CDR1 is NNHNN, CDR2 SYGAGS (reference sequence). With V trimmed by 6 bases and J by 2 bases, 5 bases remained unmatched. The CDR3 is 16 residues long. The CDR3 protein is CASVPGQGASNERLFF. CDR3 bases read: TGTGCCAGCGTCCCGGGACAGGGGGCGTCCAACGAAAGATTATTT.

Points on this clone: The gene symbols are mouse symbols. The read stops 1 residue short of the end of the CDR3; the missing end is completed from the germline J gene. The genes are TRBV13-3 and TRBJ2-7, with 9 nucleotides matching TRBD1. Germline values: CDR1 NNHDY, CDR2 SYVADS. V gave up 5 bases and J gave up 3 bases; unmatched junction bases: 6. CDR3 length equals 14 residues. The CDR3 DNA, read in part, is TGTGCCAGCAGCACCGGGACAGGGAACTATGAACAGTAC. Protein product: CASSTGTGNYEQY. The full CDR3 is CASSTGTGNYEQYF.

To note about this clone: Gene names denote mouse genes. The sequenced fragment ends 1 residue before the CDR3 boundary, so the rest is inferred from the germline J gene. The chain links TRBV1 to TRBJ2-7; no reliable D call. CDR1 is NSQYPW and CDR2 is LRSPGD in the germline V gene (reference sequence). Trimming removed 3 bases from V and 5 bases from J, with 11 bases in between. CDR3 size: 13 residues. CDR3 amino acids: CTCSALPGHEQYF. The sequenced part of the CDR3 DNA is TGCACCTGCAGTGCCCTCCCGGGCCATGAACAGTAC.

The sample holds a few counts of this clone. Gene names and germline match the mouse. Sequencing ends 1 residue short of the CDR3 end; the germline J gene provides the rest. The rearrangement joins TRBV31 to TRBJ2-7, with D perhaps TRBD1 (6 bases). The CDR3 length is 11 residues. The V gene's germline CDR1 is GKSSPN and CDR2 SITVG. With 3 bases removed from V and 4 bases from J, the gap between germline ends came to 7 bases. The DNA read from the CDR3 is TGTGCCTGGAGCCAGGGGTATGAACAGTAC. Protein product: CAWSQGYEQY. The full CDR3 reads CAWSQGYEQYF.

As for this clone: Gene and germline names: mouse. The read comes to an end 1 residue before the CDR3 does, leaving the germline J gene to fill in the end. V and J are TRBV4 and TRBJ2-7, with TRBD2 matching 7 bases. V lost 5 bases and J lost 0; bases outside the gene matches: 4. From germline, CDR1 is LGHDT and CDR2 YNNKQL (reference sequence). The CDR3 contains 14 residues. The CDR3 sequence: CASSPLGSSYEQYF. The DNA read from the CDR3 is TGTGCCAGCAGCCCACTGGGGAGCTCCTATGAACAGTAC.